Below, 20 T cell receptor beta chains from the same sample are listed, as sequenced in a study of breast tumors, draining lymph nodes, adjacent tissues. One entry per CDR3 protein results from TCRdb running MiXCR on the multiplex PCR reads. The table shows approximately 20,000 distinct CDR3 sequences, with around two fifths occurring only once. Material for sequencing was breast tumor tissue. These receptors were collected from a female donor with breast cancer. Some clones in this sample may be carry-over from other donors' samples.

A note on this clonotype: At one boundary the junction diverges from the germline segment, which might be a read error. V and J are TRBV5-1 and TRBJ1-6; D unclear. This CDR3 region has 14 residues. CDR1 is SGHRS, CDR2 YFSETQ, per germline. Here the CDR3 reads CASSLMGNNSPLHF. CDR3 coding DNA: TGTGCCAGCAGCTTAATGGGGAATAATTCACCCCTCCACTTT.

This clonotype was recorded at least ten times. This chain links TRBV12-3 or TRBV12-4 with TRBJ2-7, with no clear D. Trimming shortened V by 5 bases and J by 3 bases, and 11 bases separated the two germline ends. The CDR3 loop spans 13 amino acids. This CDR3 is CASSVERSYEQYF. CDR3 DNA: TGTGCCAGCAGTGTGGAGAGGAGCTACGAGCAGTACTTC.

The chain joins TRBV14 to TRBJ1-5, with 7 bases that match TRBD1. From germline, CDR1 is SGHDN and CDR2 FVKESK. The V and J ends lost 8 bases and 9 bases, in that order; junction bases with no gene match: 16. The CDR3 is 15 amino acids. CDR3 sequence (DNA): TGTGCCAGCCCCCGGGAGAGGGGGCGGGTCTCGCCCCAGCATTTT. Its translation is CASPRERGRVSPQHF.

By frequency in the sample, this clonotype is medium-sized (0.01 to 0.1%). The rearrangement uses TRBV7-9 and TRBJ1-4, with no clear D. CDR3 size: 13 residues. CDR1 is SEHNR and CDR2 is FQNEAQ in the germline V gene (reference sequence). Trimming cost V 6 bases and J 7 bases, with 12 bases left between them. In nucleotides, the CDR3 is TGTGCCAGCAGTAAAGTAAATAGTGAAAAACTGTTTTTT. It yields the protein CASSKVNSEKLFF.

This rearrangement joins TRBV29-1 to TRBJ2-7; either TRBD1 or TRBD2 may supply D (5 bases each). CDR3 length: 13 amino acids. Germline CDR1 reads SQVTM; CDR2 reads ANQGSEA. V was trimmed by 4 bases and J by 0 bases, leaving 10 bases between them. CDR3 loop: CSVGGVFSYEQYF. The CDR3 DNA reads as TGCAGCGTTGGAGGGGTGTTCTCCTACGAGCAGTACTTC.

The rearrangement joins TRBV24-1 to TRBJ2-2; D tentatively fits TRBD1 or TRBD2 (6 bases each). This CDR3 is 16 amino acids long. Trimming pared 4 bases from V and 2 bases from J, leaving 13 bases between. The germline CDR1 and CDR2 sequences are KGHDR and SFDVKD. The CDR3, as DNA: TGTGCCACCAGTGAAGTACGGGGGACAAACACCGGGGAGCTGTTTTTT. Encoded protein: CATSEVRGTNTGELFF.

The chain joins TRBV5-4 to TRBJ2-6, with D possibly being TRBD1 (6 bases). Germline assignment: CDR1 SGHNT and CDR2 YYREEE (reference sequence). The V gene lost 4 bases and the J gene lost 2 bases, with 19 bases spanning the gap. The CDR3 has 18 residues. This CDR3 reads CASSAGQTGATGANVLTF. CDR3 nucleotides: TGTGCCAGCAGCGCCGGACAGACCGGGGCTACTGGGGCCAACGTCCTGACTTTC.

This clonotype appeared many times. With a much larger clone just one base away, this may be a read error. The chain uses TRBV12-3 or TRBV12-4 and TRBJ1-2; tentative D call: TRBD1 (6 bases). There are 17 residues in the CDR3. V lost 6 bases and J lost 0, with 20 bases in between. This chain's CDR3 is CASRNGGQKLSNYGYTF. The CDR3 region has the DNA TGTGCCAGCAGAAACGGGGGGCAGAAGCTATCTAACTATGGCTACACCTTC.

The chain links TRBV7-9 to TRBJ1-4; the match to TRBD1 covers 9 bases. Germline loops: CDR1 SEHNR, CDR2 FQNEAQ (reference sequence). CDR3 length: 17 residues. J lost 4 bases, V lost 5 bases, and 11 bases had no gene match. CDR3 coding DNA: TGTGCCAGCAGCCCACAGGACAGGGGAGGCCTTAATGAAAAACTGTTTTTT. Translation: CASSPQDRGGLNEKLFF.

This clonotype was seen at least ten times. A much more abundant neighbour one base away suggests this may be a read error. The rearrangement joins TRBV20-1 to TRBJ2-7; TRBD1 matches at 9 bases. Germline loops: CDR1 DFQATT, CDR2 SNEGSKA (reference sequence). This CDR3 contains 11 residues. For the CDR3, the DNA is TGCAGTGCCGTTACAGGGGGCGAGCAGTCCTTC. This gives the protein CSAVTGGEQSF.

The DNA for the CDR3 is TGTGCCAGCAGTAACGGACAGGGAGGCTACGAGCAGTACTTC. Translating it yields CASSNGQGGYEQYF. The genes are TRBV12-3 or TRBV12-4 and TRBJ2-7; 8 bases line up with TRBD1. The CDR3 has 14 residues. J was trimmed by 3 bases and V by 5 bases; bases with no gene match: 6.

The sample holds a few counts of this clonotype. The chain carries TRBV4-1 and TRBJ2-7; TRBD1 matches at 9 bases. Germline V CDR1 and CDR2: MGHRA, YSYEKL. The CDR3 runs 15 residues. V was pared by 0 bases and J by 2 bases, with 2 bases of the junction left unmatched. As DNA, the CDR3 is TGCGCCAGCAGCCAAGAAGGGACAGGGCCCTACGAGCAGTACTTC. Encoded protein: CASSQEGTGPYEQYF.

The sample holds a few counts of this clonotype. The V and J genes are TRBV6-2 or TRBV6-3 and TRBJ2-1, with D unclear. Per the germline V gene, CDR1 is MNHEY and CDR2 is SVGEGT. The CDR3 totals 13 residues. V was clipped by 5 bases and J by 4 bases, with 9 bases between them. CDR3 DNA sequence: TGTGCCAGCAGTCACGCCGATTACAATGAGCAGTTCTTC. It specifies CASSHADYNEQFF.

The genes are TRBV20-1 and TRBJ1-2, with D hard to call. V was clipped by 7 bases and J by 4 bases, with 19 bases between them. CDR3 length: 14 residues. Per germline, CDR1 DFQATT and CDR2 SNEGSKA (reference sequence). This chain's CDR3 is CSVLPTSSIYGYTF. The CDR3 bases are TGCAGTGTCCTACCGACAAGCTCAATCTATGGCTACACCTTC.

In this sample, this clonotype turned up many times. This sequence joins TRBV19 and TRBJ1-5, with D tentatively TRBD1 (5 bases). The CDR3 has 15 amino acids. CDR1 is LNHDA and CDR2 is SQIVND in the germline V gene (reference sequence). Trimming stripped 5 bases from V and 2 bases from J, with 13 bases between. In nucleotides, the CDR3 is TGTGCCAGTAGTCCAAGTCAGGGACGCAATCAGCCCCAGCATTTT. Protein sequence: CASSPSQGRNQPQHF.

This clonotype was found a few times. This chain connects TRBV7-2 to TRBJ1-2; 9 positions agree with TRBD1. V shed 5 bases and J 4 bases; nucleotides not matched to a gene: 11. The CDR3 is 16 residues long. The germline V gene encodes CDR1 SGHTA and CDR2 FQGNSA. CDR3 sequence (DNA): TGTGCCAGCAGCATGGGACAGGGAGGGGAAAGCTATGGCTACACCTTC. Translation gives CASSMGQGGESYGYTF.

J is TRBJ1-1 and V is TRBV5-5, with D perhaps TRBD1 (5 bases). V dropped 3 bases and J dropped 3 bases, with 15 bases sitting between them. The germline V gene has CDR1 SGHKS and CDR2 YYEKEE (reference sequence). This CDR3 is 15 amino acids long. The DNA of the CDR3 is TGTGCCAGCAGCTCGGTGACAGCGGTCTACACTGAAGCTTTCTTT. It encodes CASSSVTAVYTEAFF.

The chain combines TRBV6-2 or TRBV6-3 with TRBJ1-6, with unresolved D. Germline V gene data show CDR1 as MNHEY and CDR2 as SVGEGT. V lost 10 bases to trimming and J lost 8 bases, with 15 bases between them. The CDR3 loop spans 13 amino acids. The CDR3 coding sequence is TGTGCCACCCGGACGGGGAGGCATTCACCCCTCCACTTT. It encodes CATRTGRHSPLHF.

The CDR3 DNA reads as TGTGCCAGCAGCGCTAGCGGGAGCCCTTACTCCTACGAGCAGTACTTC. It encodes CASSASGSPYSYEQYF. This rearrangement joins TRBV9 to TRBJ2-7, with 10 positions matching TRBD2. CDR3 length: 16 amino acids. Losses at the gene ends were 3 bases for V and 0 bases for J; bases not matched to a gene: 6. Germline values: CDR1 SGDLS, CDR2 YYNGEE.

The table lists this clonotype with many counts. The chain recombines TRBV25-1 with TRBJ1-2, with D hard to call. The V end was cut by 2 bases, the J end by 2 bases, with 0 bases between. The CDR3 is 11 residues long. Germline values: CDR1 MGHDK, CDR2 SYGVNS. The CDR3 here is CASSENYGYTF. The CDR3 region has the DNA TGTGCCAGCAGTGAAAACTATGGCTACACCTTC.